The clone carrying this T cell receptor (beta chain) was counted once. How the authors handled the data: Estimates of nucleated cell counts were drawn from the amplification of reference gene primers. Using immunoSEQ multiplex PCR, the repertoire was profiled, and TCRdb retains in-frame clones only, with some absent. The DNA was the basis for D and trimming; V, J and clone size are from that table. The table lists 25,000 to 35,000 clones, roughly 93% of them singletons. This sample is part of a study of blood T cell repertoires in COVID-19. Study-level background: Specimens from acute and convalescent COVID-19 originated in the United States, Italy and Spain. PBMCs, B-cell-depleted T cells, or T cells were the source of the cDNA or gDNA that made up the material.

This CDR3 region has 15 residues. Germline assignment: CDR1 MGHDK and CDR2 SYGVNS. The germline V and J ends were trimmed by 5 bases and 6 bases, with 19 bases remaining between them. The genes are TRBV25-1 and TRBJ1-1, with a weak D call TRBD1 (5 bases). Sequencing was performed on peripheral blood. The sequence was collected from a woman in her 70s with COVID-19, enrolled during active disease. CDR3 nucleotides: TGTGCCAGCAGTAGTTTTGACAGCCCAAGGGCTGAAGCTTTCTTT. Its protein is CASSSFDSPRAEAFF. Combining the CDR3 with reference TRBV25-1 and TRBJ1-1 gives the whole variable domain EADIYQTPRYLVIGTGKKITLECSQTMGHDKMYWYQQDPGMELHLIHYSYGVNSTEKGDLSSESTVSRIRTEHFPLTLESARPSHTSQYLCASSSFDSPRAEAFFGQGTRLTVV.